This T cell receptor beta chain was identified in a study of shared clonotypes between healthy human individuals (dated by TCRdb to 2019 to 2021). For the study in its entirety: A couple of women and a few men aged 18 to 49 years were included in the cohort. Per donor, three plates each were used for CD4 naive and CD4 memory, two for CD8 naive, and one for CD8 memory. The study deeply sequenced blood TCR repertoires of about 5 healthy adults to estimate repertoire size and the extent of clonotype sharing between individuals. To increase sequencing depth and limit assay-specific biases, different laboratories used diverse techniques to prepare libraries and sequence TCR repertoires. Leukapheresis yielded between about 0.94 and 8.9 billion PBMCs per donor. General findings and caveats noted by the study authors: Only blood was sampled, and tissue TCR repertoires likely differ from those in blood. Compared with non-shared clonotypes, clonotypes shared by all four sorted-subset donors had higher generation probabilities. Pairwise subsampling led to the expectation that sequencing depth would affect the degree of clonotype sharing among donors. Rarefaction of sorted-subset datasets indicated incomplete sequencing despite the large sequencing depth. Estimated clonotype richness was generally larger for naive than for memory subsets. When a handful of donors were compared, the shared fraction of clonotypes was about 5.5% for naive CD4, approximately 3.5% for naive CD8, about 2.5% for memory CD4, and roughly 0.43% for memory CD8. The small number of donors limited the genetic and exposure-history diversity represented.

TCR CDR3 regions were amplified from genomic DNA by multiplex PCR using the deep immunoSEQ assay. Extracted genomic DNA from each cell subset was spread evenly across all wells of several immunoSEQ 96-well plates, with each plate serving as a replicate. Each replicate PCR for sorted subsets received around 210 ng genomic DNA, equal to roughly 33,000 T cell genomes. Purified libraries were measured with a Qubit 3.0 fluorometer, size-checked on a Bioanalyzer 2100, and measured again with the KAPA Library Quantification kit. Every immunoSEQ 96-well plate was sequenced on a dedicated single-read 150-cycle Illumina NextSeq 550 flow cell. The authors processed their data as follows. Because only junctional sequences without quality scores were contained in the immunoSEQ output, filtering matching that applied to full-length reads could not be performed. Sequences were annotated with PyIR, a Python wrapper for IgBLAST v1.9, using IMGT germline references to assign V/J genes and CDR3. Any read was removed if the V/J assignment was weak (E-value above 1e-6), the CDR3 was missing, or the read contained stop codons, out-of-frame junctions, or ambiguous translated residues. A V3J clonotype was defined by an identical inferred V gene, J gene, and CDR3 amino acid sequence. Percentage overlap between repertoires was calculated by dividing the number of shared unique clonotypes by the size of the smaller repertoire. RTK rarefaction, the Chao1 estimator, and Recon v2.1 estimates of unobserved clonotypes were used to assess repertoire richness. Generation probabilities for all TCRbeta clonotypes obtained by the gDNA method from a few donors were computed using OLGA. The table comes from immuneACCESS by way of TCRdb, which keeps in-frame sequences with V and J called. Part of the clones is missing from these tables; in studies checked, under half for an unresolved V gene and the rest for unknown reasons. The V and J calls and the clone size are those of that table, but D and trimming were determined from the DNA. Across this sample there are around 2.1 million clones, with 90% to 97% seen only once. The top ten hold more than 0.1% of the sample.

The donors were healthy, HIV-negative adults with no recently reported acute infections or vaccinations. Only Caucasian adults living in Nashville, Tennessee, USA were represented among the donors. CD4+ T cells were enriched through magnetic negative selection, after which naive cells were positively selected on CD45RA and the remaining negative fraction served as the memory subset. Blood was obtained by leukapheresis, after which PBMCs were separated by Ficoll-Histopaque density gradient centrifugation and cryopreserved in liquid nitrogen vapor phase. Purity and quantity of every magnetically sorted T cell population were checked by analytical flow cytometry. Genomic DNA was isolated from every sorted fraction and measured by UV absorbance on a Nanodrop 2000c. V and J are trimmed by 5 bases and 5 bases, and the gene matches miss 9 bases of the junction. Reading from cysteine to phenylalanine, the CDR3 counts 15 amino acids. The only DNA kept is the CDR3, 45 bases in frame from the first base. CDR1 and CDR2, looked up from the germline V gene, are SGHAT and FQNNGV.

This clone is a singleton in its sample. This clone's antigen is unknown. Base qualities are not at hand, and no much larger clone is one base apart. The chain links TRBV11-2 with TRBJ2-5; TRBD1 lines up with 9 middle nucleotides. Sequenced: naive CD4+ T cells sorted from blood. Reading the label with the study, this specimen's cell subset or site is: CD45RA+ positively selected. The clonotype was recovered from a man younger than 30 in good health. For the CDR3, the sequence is CASSGYRDRVETQYF. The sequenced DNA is TGTGCCAGCAGCGGGTACCGGGACAGGGTGGAGACCCAGTACTTC.